The 17 T cell receptor beta chains presented below share a single source sample, sequenced in a study of CD8+ T cells in alopecia areata. RNA was isolated and reverse transcribed to cDNA, the sequencing template. Profiled with immunoSEQ multiplex PCR; TCRdb holds only in-frame clones, not every one. The sample yields a few hundred thousand clones, around two fifths seen once. Described treatment: oral pan-JAK inhibitor, 5-10 mg twice daily. The specimen comprised CD4+ T cells sorted from blood, sampled between weeks 30 and 35, from a patient treated with tofacitinib. The source of these receptors is a human donor with alopecia areata.

This clone was counted only a few times. V usage is TRBV7-3 and J usage is TRBJ2-3; 7 bases line up with TRBD1. V lost 4 bases, J lost 1 base, and 8 bases stayed unmatched. The CDR3 runs 16 residues. In germline, CDR1 is SGHTA, CDR2 FQGTGA. This CDR3 reads CASSYLQGRGTDTQYF. CDR3 in DNA: TGTGCCAGCAGCTATCTACAGGGGAGAGGCACAGATACGCAGTATTTT. Using reference TRBV7-3 and TRBJ2-3 for the parts outside the CDR3, the full variable domain is GAGVSQTPSNKVTEKGKYVELRCDPISGHTALYWYRQSLGQGPEFLIYFQGTGAADDSGLPNDRFFAVRPEGSVSTLKIQRTERGDSAVYLCASSYLQGRGTDTQYFGPGTRLTVL.

This clone was detected only a few times. The J gene is TRBJ1-1, the V gene TRBV19; no clear D. With 0 bases removed from V and 10 bases from J, the gap between germline ends came to 15 bases. The CDR3 has 14 residues. Germline V gene sequence: CDR1 LNHDA, CDR2 SQIVND (reference sequence). The CDR3 sequence: CASSIDPSGPAAFF. Here the CDR3 DNA reads TGTGCCAGTAGTATAGATCCTTCCGGTCCCGCAGCTTTCTTT. Looking up the rest from reference TRBV19 and TRBJ1-1 gives the full variable domain: DGGITQSPKYLFRKEGQNVTLSCEQNLNHDAMYWYRQDPGQGLRLIYYSQIVNDFQKGDIAEGYSVSREKKESFPLTVTSAQKNPTAFYLCASSIDPSGPAAFFGQGTRLTVV.

The chain has TRBV5-4 and TRBJ1-2, with TRBD1 identical over 10 bases. The CDR3 is made up of 14 amino acids. The ends lost 3 bases at V and 6 bases at J; junction bases unmatched: 5. Germline-derived CDR1 and CDR2 are SGHNT and YYREEE (reference sequence). CDR3 in DNA: TGTGCCAGCAGCTCCCCGGGACAGGGGAATGGCTACACCTTC. Translated, it gives CASSSPGQGNGYTF.

J is TRBJ1-1 and V is TRBV29-1, with 7 positions matching TRBD1. V dropped 6 bases and J dropped 6; count of bases not matched to a gene: 13. Germline V gene sequence: CDR1 SQVTM, CDR2 ANQGSEA. This CDR3 contains 14 residues. For the CDR3, the DNA is TGCAGCGTCGAGAACAGGGGAAGGAGGGCTGAAGCTTTCTTT. It is translated as CSVENRGRRAEAFF. Complete variable domain (other parts from reference TRBV29-1 and TRBJ1-1): SAVISQKPSRDICQRGTSLTIQCQVDSQVTMMFWYRQQPGQSLTLIATANQGSEATYESGFVIDKFPISRPNLTFSTLTVSNMSPEDSSIYLCSVENRGRRAEAFFGQGTRLTVV.

This rearrangement joins TRBV7-8 to TRBJ2-1; D is undetermined. Trimming took 0 bases from V and 7 from J, leaving 13 bases between them. This CDR3 is built from 15 residues. Germline CDR1 and CDR2: SGHVS and FQNEAQ. The CDR3 spells CASSLARSLWNEQFF. The CDR3, as DNA: TGTGCCAGCAGCTTAGCCAGGTCCCTTTGGAATGAGCAGTTCTTC. Supplemented by reference TRBV7-8 and TRBJ2-1, the full variable domain reads GAGVSQSPRYKVAKRGQDVALRCDPISGHVSLFWYQQALGQGPEFLTYFQNEAQLDKSGLPSDRFFAERPEGSVSTLKIQRTQQEDSAVYLCASSLARSLWNEQFFGPGTRLTVL.

This clone occurred a few times. This CDR3 reads CSVDGNNEQFF. CDR3 DNA: TGCAGCGTTGACGGCAACAATGAGCAGTTCTTC. The chain recombines TRBV29-1 with TRBJ2-1; D unresolved. From germline, CDR1 is SQVTM and CDR2 ANQGSEA. The CDR3 is 11 amino acids. V dropped 3 bases and J dropped 5 bases, with 5 bases sitting between them.

A note on this clone: This likely comes from a read error, as the CDR3 has no conserved phenylalanine or tryptophan at its end. The limits of the CDR3 on the DNA are not certain, so only TCRdb's listed CDR3 is given. The rearrangement uses TRBV5-6 and TRBJ1-2. CDR1 SGHDT and CDR2 YYEEEE come from the germline V gene. The CDR3 extends over 12 residues, inclusive of both ends. The CDR3 reads CASSLAGLPSTL.

The chain employs TRBV7-3 and TRBJ2-4; possible D gene TRBD2, 6 bases. Germline V gives CDR1 SGHTA, CDR2 FQGTGA. Trimming left V 0 bases short and J 8 bases short, with 14 bases between. The CDR3 has 15 amino acids. The CDR3 loop is CASSLTLLAGDIQYF. CDR3 nucleotides: TGTGCCAGCAGCTTAACGCTACTAGCCGGTGACATTCAGTACTTC. The whole variable domain, filled in from reference TRBV7-3 and TRBJ2-4, reads GAGVSQTPSNKVTEKGKYVELRCDPISGHTALYWYRQSLGQGPEFLIYFQGTGAADDSGLPNDRFFAVRPEGSVSTLKIQRTERGDSAVYLCASSLTLLAGDIQYFGAGTRLSVL.

Notes on this clone: A read error may produce the germline difference seen at one junction end. The rearrangement uses TRBV25-1 and TRBJ2-7; the D is unclear. CDR3 length equals 14 residues. Germline assignment: CDR1 MGHDK and CDR2 SYGVNS. In DNA form, the CDR3 reads TGTGCCAGCAGTCCCCGGGCTCCTTCCTACGAGCGGTACTTC. This translates into CASSPRAPSYERYF.

This chain connects TRBV5-6 to TRBJ2-1; 12 nucleotides align to TRBD2. CDR3 length: 16 amino acids. CDR1 and CDR2 (germline): SGHDT, YYEEEE. V shed 3 bases and J 3 bases; nucleotides not matched to a gene: 4. This chain's CDR3 is CASSWGTSGRYNEQFF. The CDR3, as DNA: TGTGCCAGCAGCTGGGGGACTAGCGGGCGCTACAATGAGCAGTTCTTC.

V gene TRBV28 combines with J gene TRBJ2-7; D might be TRBD2 (5 bases). CDR3 length: 15 residues. In germline, CDR1 is MDHEN, CDR2 SYDVKM. V shed 8 bases and J shed 2 bases, with 19 bases lying between them. CDR3 nucleotide sequence: TGTGCCAGCTGCTCCCCTGACTACCCGCCCTACGAGCAGTACTTC. This encodes CASCSPDYPPYEQYF.

This rearrangement joins TRBV4-2 to TRBJ2-3, with unresolved D. V was pared by 0 bases and J by 0 bases, with 4 bases between. CDR3 length equals 14 residues. The V gene's germline CDR1 is LGHNA and CDR2 YNFKEQ. As DNA, the CDR3 is TGTGCCAGCAGCCAAGACATCAGCACAGATACGCAGTATTTT. Its protein product is CASSQDISTDTQYF.

This clone has just a few counts. At the DNA level, this CDR3 is encoded by other sequences in the same sample as well. V gene TRBV2 combines with J gene TRBJ2-1; 8 bases match TRBD2. The CDR3 contains 13 residues. The germline CDR1 and CDR2 sequences are SNHLY and FYNNEI. V gave up 7 bases and J gave up 5 bases; unmatched junction bases: 4. CDR3 loop: CASKAGANNEQFF. CDR3 in DNA: TGTGCCAGCAAAGCGGGAGCAAACAATGAGCAGTTCTTC.

This clone has only a few counts. V gene TRBV7-9 combines with J gene TRBJ2-3; perhaps TRBD1 as D (5 bases). Trimming took 4 bases from V and 4 from J, leaving 12 bases between them. This CDR3 has 14 residues. CDR1 SEHNR and CDR2 FQNEAQ come from the germline V gene (reference sequence). In DNA, the CDR3 is TGTGCCAGCAGCTCACCTGGACAACCAGATACGCAGTATTTT. Amino acids: CASSSPGQPDTQYF.

CDR3: CASSGGRANTGELFF. CDR3 DNA sequence: TGCGCCAGCAGTGGCGGGAGGGCCAACACCGGGGAGCTGTTTTTT. The chain carries TRBV4-1 and TRBJ2-2; 9 positions agree with TRBD2. Germline V gives CDR1 MGHRA, CDR2 YSYEKL. This CDR3 is built from 15 residues. Trimming removed 6 bases from V and 2 bases from J; junction bases left unmatched: 4.

For the CDR3, the DNA is TGTGCCAGCAGCTTAGATTTGGACACTGAAGCTTTCTTT. Translated, it gives CASSLDLDTEAFF. The V call is TRBV7-8, the J call TRBJ1-1; unclear D gene. Germline V lookup: CDR1 SGHVS, CDR2 FQNEAQ. Trimming removed 1 base at V and 3 bases at J, with 6 bases between. The CDR3 consists of 13 residues.

This clone has more than one count but fewer than ten. The genes are TRBV10-3 and TRBJ2-3; 7 nucleotides align to TRBD2. With V trimmed by 4 bases and J by 7 bases, 8 bases remained unmatched. There are 14 residues in the CDR3. Germline CDR1 ENHRY, CDR2 SYGVKD. The CDR3 sequence is CAISVGGTWNTQYF. The CDR3 DNA follows: TGTGCCATCAGTGTCGGGGGGACTTGGAATACGCAGTATTTT.